These T cell receptor beta chains were read from a single sample in a study of identical twins. TCRdb ran MiXCR on the 5' RACE reads and lists one entry per CDR3 protein. The sample includes 500,000 to 650,000 distinct CDR3 sequences, 7.1% of them seen just once. Separately, the same data were catalogued under a study of yellow fever vaccine responses in identical twins.

The sample taken for sequencing was PBMCs. Receptors were obtained from a woman in her late teens or twenties in good health. CDR3s include the opening cysteine and the closing phenylalanine or tryptophan. The D gene is left open where the match is weak. Only part of the rows carry a size: once, few, many, or a class if the clone is expanded.

>TRBV15|-|TRBJ2-7|-
CATSRGGASGAYEQYF
TGTGCCACCAGCAGAGGGGGGGCTAGCGGTGCCTACGAGCAGTACTTC
>TRBV12-3/TRBV12-4|-|TRBJ2-3|TRBD2
CASSFRTGLVTDTQYF
TGTGCCAGCAGTTTCCGGACGGGACTAGTGACGGATACGCAGTATTTT
>TRBV5-6|-|TRBJ1-5|-
CAMSSGTSILHF
TGTGCCATGAGCTCCGGGACCTCAATTCTGCATTTT
>TRBV3-1|many|TRBJ1-5|TRBD1
CASSPEGGSNQPQHF
TGTGCCAGCAGCCCGGAAGGGGGCAGCAATCAGCCCCAGCATTTT
>TRBV5-1|many|TRBJ2-1|TRBD1
CASRPGTGVLYNEQFF
TGCGCCAGCAGGCCCGGGACAGGGGTATTATACAATGAGCAGTTCTTC
>TRBV5-6|few|TRBJ1-1|TRBD1
CASSAGGAGHENTEAFF
TGTGCCAGCAGCGCAGGGGGCGCAGGACATGAGAACACTGAAGCTTTCTTT
>TRBV28|few|TRBJ2-1|TRBD2
CASSFTSGGPNEQFF
TGTGCCAGCAGTTTTACCAGCGGGGGGCCTAATGAGCAGTTCTTC
>TRBV10-3|-|TRBJ2-1|-
CAISDTKSSYNEQFF
TGTGCCATCAGTGATACTAAATCCTCCTACAATGAGCAGTTCTTC
>TRBV5-1|many|TRBJ1-6|-
CASSFNSDSPLHF
TGCGCCAGCAGCTTTAATTCGGATTCACCCCTCCACTTT
>TRBV5-1|-|TRBJ2-3|-
CASSWTGSTDTQYF
TGCGCCAGCAGCTGGACGGGGAGCACAGATACGCAGTATTTT
>TRBV6-2/TRBV6-3|-|TRBJ2-1|-
CASSRLGVGPEQFF
TGTGCCAGCAGTCGACTCGGTGTTGGGCCTGAGCAGTTCTTC
>TRBV29-1|many|TRBJ2-3|-
CSVRSPLTDTQYF
TGCAGCGTCCGCAGTCCTCTCACAGATACGCAGTATTTT
>TRBV10-3|many|TRBJ2-1|TRBD2
CATKPGLAGGRSYNEQFF
TGTGCCACCAAACCGGGACTAGCGGGGGGACGCTCCTACAATGAGCAGTTCTTC
>TRBV5-1|-|TRBJ1-2|-
CASSAMGGTDYGYTF
TGCGCCAGCAGCGCCATGGGGGGGACGGACTATGGCTACACCTTC
>TRBV10-3|few|TRBJ2-2|TRBD1
CATVGTGSTGELFF
TGTGCCACCGTAGGGACAGGCAGCACCGGGGAGCTGTTTTTT
>TRBV28|many|TRBJ2-1|TRBD1
CASSTRDRAYNEQFF
TGTGCCAGCAGTACCCGGGACAGGGCCTACAATGAGCAGTTCTTC
>TRBV2|once|TRBJ2-3|-
CASSVRRDTDTQYF
TGTGCCAGCAGTGTTCGGCGGGATACAGATACGCAGTATTTT
>TRBV29-1|-|TRBJ2-5|TRBD2
CSVGSSGRVGETQYF
TGCAGCGTTGGTTCTAGCGGGAGGGTAGGGGAGACCCAGTACTTC
>TRBV7-9|-|TRBJ2-3|TRBD2
CASSLGERGGADTQYF
TGTGCCAGCAGCTTAGGGGAGCGGGGGGGCGCAGATACGCAGTATTTT
>TRBV7-9|many|TRBJ2-3|-
CASSWEDTDTQYF
TGTGCCAGCAGCTGGGAAGACACAGATACGCAGTATTTT
>TRBV7-9|-|TRBJ2-1|TRBD2
CASSLPSGRTYNEQFF
TGTGCCAGCAGCTTACCTAGCGGACGGACCTACAATGAGCAGTTCTTC
>TRBV2|-|TRBJ1-6|TRBD1
CASSARDRDHF
TGTGCCAGCAGTGCTCGGGACAGGGACCACTTT
>TRBV20-1|many|TRBJ1-5|-
CSASSGARDQPQHF
TGCAGTGCTAGTTCGGGGGCTAGGGATCAGCCCCAGCATTTT
>TRBV24-1|many|TRBJ2-1|TRBD1
CATSVAQQGRSRNEQFF
TGTGCCACCAGTGTCGCCCAACAGGGGCGATCGCGCAATGAGCAGTTCTTC
>TRBV10-3|few|TRBJ2-1|TRBD2
CAITPGGTEQFF
TGTGCCATCACTCCGGGGGGGACTGAGCAGTTCTTC
>TRBV5-1|many|TRBJ1-2|-
CASSLGGDLGYTF
TGCGCCAGCAGCTTGGGTGGGGACCTTGGCTACACCTTC
>TRBV12-3/TRBV12-4|-|TRBJ2-3|-
CASIHDLTDTQYF
TGTGCCAGCATCCATGACCTTACGGATACGCAGTATTTT
>TRBV7-8|many|TRBJ2-2|-
CATHSVTGELFF
TGTGCCACCCACTCCGTAACCGGGGAGCTGTTTTTT
>TRBV29-1|few|TRBJ2-2|-
CSVGQEGTGELFF
TGCAGCGTTGGGCAGGAAGGCACCGGGGAGCTGTTTTTT
>TRBV20-1|few|TRBJ2-5|-
CSAWDVQETQYF
TGCAGTGCTTGGGACGTTCAAGAGACCCAGTACTTC
>TRBV9|many|TRBJ2-3|TRBD2
CASSQEGGVTDTQYF
TGTGCCAGCAGCCAAGAGGGAGGGGTCACAGATACGCAGTATTTT
>TRBV9|few|TRBJ1-6|-
CASSVGSSENSPLHF
TGTGCCAGCAGCGTAGGCTCCTCGGAGAATTCACCCCTCCACTTT
>TRBV3-1|many|TRBJ1-1|-
CASSQFDIRRTEAFF
TGTGCCAGCAGCCAATTCGACATCAGGAGGACTGAAGCTTTCTTT
>TRBV7-9|few|TRBJ2-5|-
CASSSATPPGTQYF
TGTGCCAGCAGCTCGGCGACGCCCCCCGGGACCCAGTACTTC
>TRBV5-1|many|TRBJ2-2|-
CASSLRVDTGELFF
TGCGCCAGCAGCTTAAGGGTGGACACCGGGGAGCTGTTTTTT
>TRBV2|many|TRBJ2-1|TRBD2
CASSELAGGRDEQFF
TGTGCCAGCAGTGAACTAGCGGGAGGGCGGGATGAGCAGTTCTTC
>TRBV5-1|many|TRBJ2-7|TRBD2
CASKASGSHEQYF
TGCGCCAGCAAGGCTAGCGGGAGCCACGAGCAGTACTTC
>TRBV12-3/TRBV12-4|few|TRBJ2-5|TRBD1
CASRMGQIQETQYF
TGTGCCAGCAGGATGGGACAGATTCAAGAGACCCAGTACTTC
>TRBV20-1|many|TRBJ2-5|TRBD2
CSAGGSSGAVETQYF
TGCAGTGCTGGCGGGTCTAGCGGGGCTGTAGAGACCCAGTACTTC
>TRBV5-1|few|TRBJ1-3|-
CASSLLFGTSGNTIYF
TGCGCCAGCAGCTTGTTGTTCGGGACTTCTGGAAACACCATATATTTT
>TRBV7-6|few|TRBJ2-6|TRBD1
CASSLGTGTNVLTF
TGTGCCAGCAGCCTGGGGACAGGCACCAACGTCCTGACTTTC
>TRBV11-2|few|TRBJ2-2|-
CASSPRGVGTGELFF
TGTGCCAGCAGCCCAAGGGGTGTTGGCACCGGGGAGCTGTTTTTT
>TRBV4-1|-|TRBJ1-1|-
CASSQDPSKVTLNTEAFF
TGCGCCAGCAGCCAAGACCCTTCGAAGGTTACTTTGAACACTGAAGCTTTCTTT
>TRBV6-2/TRBV6-3|-|TRBJ2-3|-
CASSYRDSPYTDTQYF
TGTGCCAGCAGTTACCGGGACTCACCCTACACAGATACGCAGTATTTT
>TRBV10-3|few|TRBJ2-1|TRBD1
CAISESGRGLYNEQFF
TGTGCCATCAGTGAGTCGGGCAGGGGGCTATACAATGAGCAGTTCTTC